This T cell receptor beta chain comes out of a study of T cells in Graves' hyperthyroidism and ophthalmopathy. In this sample, this clonotype turned up many times. V dropped 4 bases and J dropped 4; count of bases not matched to a gene: 5. This CDR3 is built from 14 residues. The germline gives CDR1 SGHRS, CDR2 YFSETQ. Regions amplified from RNA transcripts were the TCR beta CDR3 regions. The HTBI set primed first-round TCR CDR3 RT-PCR. TCRdb fed the multiplex PCR reads into MiXCR, producing one record per CDR3 protein. The sample includes about 250,000 distinct CDR3 sequences, around 20% seen only once; the top ten take 50% to 75%.

Sequencing was carried out using blood. This rearrangement joins TRBV5-1 to TRBJ2-3; the match to TRBD2 covers 8 bases. The source is a man aged 25 to 40 with Graves' ophthalmopathy. CDR3 protein: CASSATSGSDTQYF. CDR3 bases: TGCGCCAGCAGCGCCACTAGCGGTTCAGATACGCAGTATTTT.